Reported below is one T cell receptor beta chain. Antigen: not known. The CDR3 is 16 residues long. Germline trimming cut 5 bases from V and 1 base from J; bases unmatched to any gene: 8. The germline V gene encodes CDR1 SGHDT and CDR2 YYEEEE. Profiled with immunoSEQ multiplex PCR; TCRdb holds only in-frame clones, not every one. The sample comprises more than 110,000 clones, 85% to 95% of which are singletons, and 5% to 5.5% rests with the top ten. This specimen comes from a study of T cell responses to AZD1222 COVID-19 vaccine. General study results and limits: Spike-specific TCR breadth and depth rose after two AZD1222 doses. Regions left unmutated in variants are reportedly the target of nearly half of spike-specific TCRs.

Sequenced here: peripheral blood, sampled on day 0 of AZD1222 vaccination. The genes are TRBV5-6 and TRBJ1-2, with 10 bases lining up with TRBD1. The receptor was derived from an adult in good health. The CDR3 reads CASRYLGQGGNYGYTF. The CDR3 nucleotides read TGTGCCAGCAGATACCTCGGACAGGGGGGTAACTATGGCTACACCTTC.